A selection of T cell receptor beta chains follows, all from one sample in a study of T cell repertoires in cytomegalovirus infection. TCRdb processed the reads anew with MiXCR; each CDR3 protein has one entry. This sample has about 530,000 distinct CDR3 sequences, with around a quarter found just once. Specimen: PBMCs. Source of these receptors: a human donor in good health (CMV status not recorded). Some clones in this sample may be carry-over from other donors' samples. Both conserved end residues are part of each CDR3. A D gene is named only where the DNA matches it firmly. Only some rows state a clone size, as once, few, many or a class for expanded clones.

many,TRBJ2-1,TRBV7-2,TRBD2,TGTGCCAGCAGCCTGTTAGCGGGGCTCTCCTACAATGAGCAGTTCTTC,CASSLLAGLSYNEQFF
once,TRBJ1-5,TRBV19,.,TGTGCCAGTACAGGGCCAACCTTCAATCAGCCCCAGCATTTT,CASTGPTFNQPQHF
few,TRBJ2-5,TRBV12-3/TRBV12-4,.,TGTGCCAGCAGTTTCGAACAGCAAGAGACCCAGTACTTC,CASSFEQQETQYF
few,TRBJ2-1,TRBV27,.,TGTGCCAGCAGTCCAGGACCGGGCTCCTACAATGAGCAGTTCTTC,CASSPGPGSYNEQFF
many,TRBJ1-5,TRBV7-2,.,TGTGCCAGCAGCGTACAGGATTCACAGCCCCAGCATTTT,CASSVQDSQPQHF
.,TRBJ1-2,TRBV29-1,TRBD1,TGCAGCGTTGAGAAGAGACAGGGAAACTATGGCTACACCTTC,CSVEKRQGNYGYTF
.,TRBJ2-7,TRBV28,.,TGTGCCAGCTGGCCCCACTCTAGCCCCTACGAGCAGTACTTC,CASWPHSSPYEQYF
many,TRBJ1-1,TRBV7-8,.,TGTGCCAGCAGCTTTGCCGTGGGGGCCGGCACTGAAGCTTTCTTT,CASSFAVGAGTEAFF
.,TRBJ1-5,TRBV12-3/TRBV12-4,TRBD1,TGTGCCAGCAGTCCCCCGACAGGGCGCGGGAATCAGCCCCAGCATTTT,CASSPPTGRGNQPQHF
.,TRBJ2-2,TRBV27,TRBD2,TGTGCCAGCAGTTTAGCGGGGGAGGAAGGCACCGGGGAGCTGTTTTTT,CASSLAGEEGTGELFF
many,TRBJ2-1,TRBV7-2,TRBD2,TGTGCCAGCAGCTCCGGGACTACTCTCTACAATGAGCAGTTCTTC,CASSSGTTLYNEQFF
.,TRBJ2-1,TRBV28,.,TGTGCCAGCAGTGGATGGACAGACCAGTACAATGAGCAGTTCTTC,CASSGWTDQYNEQFF